The present T cell receptor (beta chain) was sequenced within a study of cytomegalovirus exposure and HLA in healthy donors. PCR involved 60 Vbeta and 13 Jbeta primers. Profiling relied on immunoSEQ multiplex PCR, and the TCRdb table lists in-frame clones only, not all of them. The sample consists of 120,000 or so clones, around three quarters of them appearing once. Points from the study as a whole: Later analysis suggested links between common viral pathogens and several top significant clusters.

With regard to this clone: Its target is not known.

The V gene end was trimmed by 5 bases and the J gene end by 8 bases; junction bases not matched to a gene: 4. The germline V gene has CDR1 SGHDT and CDR2 YYEEEE. CDR3 length equals 12 residues. The sequence was collected from a man aged 25 to 40 in good health and CMV-seronegative. The specimen sequenced was PBMCs. The rearrangement uses TRBV5-6 and TRBJ2-3; 8 bases align to TRBD2. The CDR3 reads CASRRGGRTQYF. CDR3 DNA: TGTGCCAGCAGACGCGGGGGGCGTACGCAGTATTTT.